A selection of T cell receptor beta chains follows, all from one sample in a study of blood T cell repertoires in COVID-19. The data were produced by immunoSEQ multiplex PCR, yet TCRdb's version contains in-frame clones alone and is incomplete. The table includes approximately 330,000 clones, around nine tenths detected once. The specimen was peripheral blood. Receptors originate from a woman between 45 and 60 years old with active or convalescent COVID-19. The conserved cysteine and the conserved F or W are not part of the CDR3 here. Fields, in order: J gene, V gene, CDR3 protein.

TRBJ2-7	TRBV6-2/TRBV6-3	ASSPPTGNPYEQY
TRBJ1-1	TRBV10-3	AISLRGLWSNTEAF
TRBJ2-7	TRBV6-2/TRBV6-3	ASSFRTSGSEEEQY
TRBJ1-4	TRBV30	AWNEQGVGEKLF
TRBJ1-5	TRBV9	ASSVDRDNQPQH
TRBJ2-5	TRBV5-1	ASSSGQKQETQY
TRBJ2-2	TRBV3-1/TRBV3-2	ASSPRDRRTGELF
TRBJ2-1	TRBV9	ASSPPWGGGPVNNEQF
TRBJ2-1	TRBV27	ASSLGLAINEQF
TRBJ2-3	TRBV7-8	ASSLDSGRTDTQY
TRBJ1-1	TRBV7-9	ASSLSVNTEAF
TRBJ1-4	TRBV10-3	AISDLQGAEKLF
TRBJ1-6	TRBV4-2	ASSQVGTVNSPLH
TRBJ2-7	TRBV6-6	ASSNGQAYEQY
TRBJ1-2	TRBV29-1	SVEPGQGYGYT
TRBJ2-7	TRBV6-2/TRBV6-3	ASSFPTTGELYEQY
TRBJ1-2	TRBV7-2	ASSLESGGPGGYT
TRBJ1-6	TRBV12-5	ASGLVRGRGSNSPLH